The 14 T cell receptor beta chains given below trace back to one sample, sequenced in a study of radiotherapy plus CTLA-4 blockade in lung cancer. Using immunoSEQ multiplex PCR, the repertoire was profiled, and TCRdb retains in-frame clones only, with some absent. The table records some 94,000 clones, roughly 80% of them present only once. The sequences come from peripheral blood, collected from a patient treated with radiotherapy plus ipilimumab. The receptors were gathered from a human donor with non-small cell lung cancer that progressed on radiotherapy plus ipilimumab.

The rearrangement uses TRBV9 and TRBJ2-1; D ambiguous. Germline CDR1 and CDR2: SGDLS and YYNGEE. The CDR3 consists of 15 residues. The V end was cut by 4 bases, the J end by 6 bases, with 17 bases between. CDR3 amino acids: CASSPPPSWPNEQFF. DNA for the CDR3: TGTGCCAGCAGCCCGCCGCCCAGTTGGCCCAATGAGCAGTTCTTC.

V is TRBV2 and J is TRBJ1-1; no definite D call. Germline CDR1 reads SNHLY; CDR2 reads FYNNEI. V lost 7 bases and J lost 5, with 14 bases in between. This CDR3 spans 13 amino acids. Here the CDR3 reads CASKGSRSTEAFF. As DNA, the CDR3 is TGTGCCAGCAAGGGTAGTAGGTCGACTGAAGCTTTCTTT.

This chain connects TRBV5-6 to TRBJ2-3; 15 nucleotides match TRBD2. Per germline, CDR1 SGHDT and CDR2 YYEEEE. The V segment lost 3 bases and the J segment 1 base; nucleotides outside the gene matches: 6. This CDR3 contains 18 residues. The CDR3 here is CASSSGLAGGSGTDTQYF. CDR3 bases: TGTGCCAGCAGCTCCGGACTAGCGGGAGGGTCGGGCACAGATACGCAGTATTTT.

Of note for this clone: In the same sample, other DNA sequences code for this CDR3. The rearrangement links TRBV5-1 to TRBJ1-1; D remains ambiguous. Trimming removed 4 bases from V and 4 bases from J, with 11 bases in between. Germline CDR1 is SGHRS and CDR2 is YFSETQ. The CDR3 is made up of 13 amino acids. The CDR3 sequence is CASSLVYGTEAFF. The CDR3 DNA follows: TGCGCCAGCAGCCTGGTTTATGGCACTGAAGCTTTCTTT. Full variable domain (outside the CDR3, taken from reference TRBV5-1 and TRBJ1-1): KAGVTQTPRYLIKTRGQQVTLSCSPISGHRSVSWYQQTPGQGLQFLFEYFSETQRNKGNFPGRFSGRQFSNSRSEMNVSTLELGDSALYLCASSLVYGTEAFFGQGTRLTVV.

This chain links TRBV6-6 with TRBJ2-7; 10 bases are shared with TRBD2. CDR3 length: 15 residues. The trim removed 6 bases at V and 3 bases at J, leaving 8 bases unmatched. CDR1 is MNHNY, CDR2 SVGAGI, per germline (reference sequence). The DNA of the CDR3 is TGTGCCAGCAGCTCCCTAGCGGGAGCTTACTACGAGCAGTACTTC. This codes for CASSSLAGAYYEQYF.

The chain recombines TRBV28 with TRBJ2-7, with 12 bases fitting TRBD2. Trimming removed 2 bases from V and 3 bases from J; junction bases left unmatched: 5. The CDR3 covers 16 residues. CDR1 is MDHEN and CDR2 is SYDVKM in the germline V gene. CDR3 sequence reads: CASSLKGLAGVYEQYV. As DNA, the CDR3 is TGTGCCAGCAGTTTAAAGGGACTAGCGGGCGTCTACGAGCAGTACGTC.

V gene TRBV6-5 combines with J gene TRBJ2-1; D is unresolved. The CDR3 spans 12 residues. In germline, CDR1 is MNHEY, CDR2 SVGAGI. V was cut by 5 bases and J by 9 bases, with 11 bases left in between. The CDR3 DNA sequence: TGTGCCAGCAGTGTCGTAGGAATTGAGCAGTTCTTC. It codes for CASSVVGIEQFF.

This clone is a singleton in its sample. The chain recombines TRBV6-5 with TRBJ1-2; the match to TRBD1 covers 7 bases. This CDR3 comprises 14 residues. The trim removed 0 bases at V and 3 bases at J, leaving 1 base unmatched. Germline V gene data show CDR1 as MNHEY and CDR2 as SVGAGI. Here the CDR3 DNA reads TGTGCCAGCAGTTACTCGCAGGGGGACTATGGCTACACCTTC. The encoded protein is CASSYSQGDYGYTF.

For the CDR3, the DNA is TGTGCCAGCACCCTAGGGGGCGCAAGCACTGAAGCTTTCTTT. As protein: CASTLGGASTEAFF. This sequence joins TRBV6-1 and TRBJ1-1; TRBD1 matches at 7 bases. The V segment lost 7 bases and the J segment 4 bases; nucleotides outside the gene matches: 9. CDR1 and CDR2 (germline): MNHNS, SASEGT. The CDR3 length is 14 residues.

The chain carries TRBV6-1 and TRBJ2-2; 8 positions agree with TRBD1. This CDR3 region has 15 residues. The germline V gene has CDR1 MNHNS and CDR2 SASEGT. The J segment lost 1 base and the V segment lost 5 bases, leaving 3 bases of the junction unmatched. CDR3 bases: TGTGCCAGCAGTACCGGGACAGGGAACACCGGGGAGCTGTTTTTT. Translated, it gives CASSTGTGNTGELFF.

This chain links TRBV12-5 with TRBJ2-2, with a possible D match to TRBD2 (5 bases). V gave up 6 bases and J gave up 1 base, with 12 bases separating them. Germline CDR1 and CDR2: LGHNT and FRNRAP. This CDR3 has 15 amino acids. The CDR3 nucleotides are TGTGCTAGTGGATACAGCGGAGAGAACACCGGGGAGCTGTTTTTT. Residues: CASGYSGENTGELFF. Drawing the rest from reference TRBV12-5 and TRBJ2-2, the complete variable domain is DARVTQTPRHKVTEMGQEVTMRCQPILGHNTVFWYRQTMMQGLELLAYFRNRAPLDDSGMPKDRFSAEMPDATLATLKIQPSEPRDSAVYFCASGYSGENTGELFFGEGSRLTVL.

V usage is TRBV19 and J usage is TRBJ2-5, with TRBD1 matching over 8 bases. V dropped 8 bases and J dropped 5; count of bases not matched to a gene: 7. The CDR3 is 13 amino acids. Germline CDR1 LNHDA, CDR2 SQIVND (reference sequence). CDR3 sequence reads: CASQDRAGETQYF. The CDR3 DNA reads TGTGCCAGTCAGGACAGGGCAGGGGAGACCCAGTACTTC.

The chain couples TRBV5-4 to TRBJ1-2; weak D call: TRBD1 (5 bases). The V end was cut by 0 bases, the J end by 3 bases, with 12 bases between. This CDR3 is 15 amino acids long. The germline V gene encodes CDR1 SGHNT and CDR2 YYREEE (reference sequence). The CDR3, as DNA: TGTGCCAGCAGCTTGGTTGGGGCGGGGGACTATGGCTACACCTTC. Its protein product is CASSLVGAGDYGYTF.

The chain links TRBV19 to TRBJ1-1; D is unresolved. This CDR3 is 15 amino acids long. Trimming left V 3 bases short and J 1 base short, with 12 bases between. Germline V gene data show CDR1 as LNHDA and CDR2 as SQIVND (reference sequence). CDR3 loop: CASSMVGSWNTEAFF. The CDR3 DNA sequence: TGTGCCAGTAGTATGGTTGGCAGCTGGAACACTGAAGCTTTCTTT.